Following are 10 T cell receptor beta chains from one sample sequenced in a study of T cell responses to AZD1222 COVID-19 vaccine. The protocol was immunoSEQ multiplex PCR, while the TCRdb copy is restricted to in-frame clones and leaves out a portion. The sample yields about 120,000 clones, about nine tenths seen once. Specimen: peripheral blood, collected on day 0 of AZD1222 vaccination. These receptors all stem from an adult in good health.

The CDR3 coding sequence is TGTGCCACCAGCAGGGACAGGGGAACTTCAGATACGCAGTATTTT. Translation gives CATSRDRGTSDTQYF. The J gene is TRBJ2-3, the V gene TRBV15; TRBD1 aligns across 9 bases. This CDR3 is built from 15 residues. Germline CDR1 LNHNV, CDR2 YYDKDF (reference sequence). V was pared by 3 bases and J by 4 bases, with 5 bases of the junction left unmatched. The whole variable domain, remainder taken from reference TRBV15 and TRBJ2-3, is DAMVIQNPRYQVTQFGKPVTLSCSQTLNHNVMYWYQQKSSQAPKLLFHYYDKDFNNEADTPDNFQSRRPNTSFCFLDIRSPGLGDTAMYLCATSRDRGTSDTQYFGPGTRLTVL.

The rearrangement uses TRBV19 and TRBJ1-4; D gene uncertain. Germline CDR1 and CDR2: LNHDA and SQIVND (reference sequence). The V end was cut by 3 bases, the J end by 5 bases, with 10 bases between. The CDR3 is 14 residues long. CDR3 DNA sequence: TGTGCCAGTAGTATTGACGGTAGCAATGAAAAACTGTTTTTT. It codes for CASSIDGSNEKLFF.

The V and J genes are TRBV28 and TRBJ1-4, with D tentatively TRBD1 (5 bases). CDR3 length: 16 residues. The germline V gene has CDR1 MDHEN and CDR2 SYDVKM. The V end was cut by 3 bases, the J end by 6 bases, with 17 bases between. The CDR3, as DNA: TGTGCCAGCAGTTTCCGGGACGCCGGGGAGGATGAAAAACTGTTTTTT. It yields the protein CASSFRDAGEDEKLFF.

This chain uses TRBV5-1 with TRBJ2-2; TRBD1 aligns across 8 bases. CDR3 length: 17 amino acids. V was clipped by 4 bases and J by 0 bases; unmatched bases: 8. The germline V gene encodes CDR1 SGHRS and CDR2 YFSETQ. The CDR3 protein is CASSRSTGGSNTGELFF. CDR3 DNA sequence: TGCGCCAGCAGCAGATCCACAGGGGGGTCGAACACCGGGGAGCTGTTTTTT. Looking up the rest from reference TRBV5-1 and TRBJ2-2 gives the full variable domain: KAGVTQTPRYLIKTRGQQVTLSCSPISGHRSVSWYQQTPGQGLQFLFEYFSETQRNKGNFPGRFSGRQFSNSRSEMNVSTLELGDSALYLCASSRSTGGSNTGELFFGEGSRLTVL.

The J gene is TRBJ2-7, the V gene TRBV7-9; TRBD1 is a possible D gene (5 bases). The CDR3 length is 14 residues. Germline V gene sequence: CDR1 SEHNR, CDR2 FQNEAQ (reference sequence). V lost 7 bases and J 2 bases, leaving 15 bases between the germline ends. As DNA, the CDR3 is TGTGCCAGCAACAACCCGGACATCACCTACGAGCAGTACTTC. This gives the protein CASNNPDITYEQYF.

V is TRBV7-2 and J is TRBJ2-3; weak D call: TRBD1 (6 bases). CDR1 and CDR2 (germline): SGHTA, FQGNSA. Trimming removed 1 base at V and 8 bases at J, with 13 bases between. This CDR3 comprises 14 residues. DNA of the CDR3: TGTGCCAGCAGCTTAGAGGGACAAGTTGGTACGCAGTATTTT. Its translation is CASSLEGQVGTQYF. Combining the CDR3 with reference TRBV7-2 and TRBJ2-3 gives the whole variable domain GAGVSQSPSNKVTEKGKDVELRCDPISGHTALYWYRQSLGQGLEFLIYFQGNSAPDKSGLPSDRFSAERTGGSVSTLTIQRTQQEDSAVYLCASSLEGQVGTQYFGPGTRLTVL.

The chain joins TRBV9 to TRBJ2-7; 7 bases match TRBD1. CDR1 and CDR2 (germline): SGDLS, YYNGEE. This CDR3 is 14 amino acids long. With 4 bases clipped from V and 6 bases from J, the junction kept 10 bases outside the gene matches. This chain's CDR3 is CASSYTQGEREQYF. CDR3 bases: TGTGCCAGCAGCTACACTCAGGGGGAACGCGAGCAGTACTTC.

This chain connects TRBV5-6 to TRBJ2-1; 8 nucleotides align to TRBD2. J gave up 8 bases and V 0 bases, and 10 bases lay outside the gene matches. CDR3 length: 16 residues. Germline V gene data show CDR1 as SGHDT and CDR2 as YYEEEE. CDR3 in amino acids: CASSLGRGALLYEQFF. The CDR3 DNA reads TGTGCCAGCAGCTTGGGGCGGGGGGCCCTCCTTTATGAGCAGTTCTTC.

The V call is TRBV15, the J call TRBJ1-2; D unclear. The CDR3 consists of 13 residues. CDR1 LNHNV and CDR2 YYDKDF come from the germline V gene (reference sequence). V was cut by 6 bases and J by 8 bases, with 16 bases left in between. The DNA of the CDR3 is TGTGCCACCAGAACCAACCAATTCCGGGGCTACACCTTC. Translation gives CATRTNQFRGYTF.

This rearrangement joins TRBV7-9 to TRBJ1-2; a possible D gene is TRBD1 (6 bases). The ends were cut back, 4 bases at V and 4 bases at J, with 16 bases in the middle. The CDR3 is 15 residues long. Germline CDR1 SEHNR, CDR2 FQNEAQ (reference sequence). The CDR3 reads CASSYRTDPLYGYTF. CDR3 nucleotide sequence: TGTGCCAGCAGCTACCGGACAGATCCCCTCTATGGCTACACCTTC. The full variable domain, rest sourced from reference TRBV7-9 and TRBJ1-2, is DTGVSQNPRHKITKRGQNVTFRCDPISEHNRLYWYRQTLGQGPEFLTYFQNEAQLEKSRLLSDRFSAERPKGSFSTLEIQRTEQGDSAMYLCASSYRTDPLYGYTFGSGTRLTVV.